This TCR beta chain was sequenced during a study of regulatory dendritic cells for organ transplantation. This CDR3 contains 14 residues. Trimming cost V 8 bases and J 0 bases; bases outside gene matches: 6. Germline V lookup: CDR1 MGHDK, CDR2 SYGVNS. Method: immunoSEQ multiplex PCR; TCRdb's copy keeps in-frame clones and lacks some. The sample includes around 19,000 clones, 74% of them seen just once. Sequencing used memory CD4+ T cells from blood. Subset specified: CD45RO+ memory T cells. This receptor was obtained from a human donor in good health. The chain recombines TRBV25-1 with TRBJ2-7, with TRBD1 identical over 8 bases. The CDR3 DNA reads as TGTGCCAGCCGTCGGACAGGGATCTCCTACGAGCAGTACTTC. Its translation is CASRRTGISYEQYF.